This T cell receptor (beta chain) stems from a study of blood T cell repertoires in COVID-19. Clones were sequenced by immunoSEQ multiplex PCR, and TCRdb holds only the in-frame ones, with some missing. Of 200,000 to 250,000 clones listed, about 90% were seen once; the top ten hold around 3.8%. This sequence originates from a woman aged 25 to 45 who had been exposed to COVID-19. Sequencing used PBMCs or T cells enriched from blood (not recorded which).

For the CDR3, the DNA is TGTGCCAGCAGTGAAACGACAGGGGCGACCCAGTACTTC. Its translation: CASSETTGATQYF. The chain couples TRBV25-1 to TRBJ2-5, with 8 bases aligning to TRBD1. CDR1 is MGHDK and CDR2 is SYGVNS in the germline V gene. With 2 bases clipped from V and 7 bases from J, the junction kept 3 bases outside the gene matches. The CDR3 has 13 residues.